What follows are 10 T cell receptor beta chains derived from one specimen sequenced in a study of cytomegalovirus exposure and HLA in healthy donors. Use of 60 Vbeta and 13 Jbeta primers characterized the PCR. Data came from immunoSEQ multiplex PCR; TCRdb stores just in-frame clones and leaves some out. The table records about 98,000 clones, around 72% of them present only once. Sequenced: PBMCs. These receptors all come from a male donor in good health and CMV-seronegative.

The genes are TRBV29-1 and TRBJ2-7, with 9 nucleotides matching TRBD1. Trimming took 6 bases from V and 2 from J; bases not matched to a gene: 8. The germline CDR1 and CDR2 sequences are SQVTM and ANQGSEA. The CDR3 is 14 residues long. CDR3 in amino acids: CSVGQGTGTYEQYF. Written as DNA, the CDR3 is TGCAGCGTGGGCCAGGGGACAGGGACCTACGAGCAGTACTTC.

The CDR3 here is CASSPNSYGYTF. The CDR3 nucleotides read TGTGCCAGCTCACCGAATAGCTATGGCTACACCTTC. The V call is TRBV18, the J call TRBJ1-2; D gene unclear. The CDR3 is made up of 12 amino acids. V was clipped by 3 bases and J by 4 bases, with 6 bases between them. CDR1 and CDR2 from the germline V gene are KGHSH and LQKENI.

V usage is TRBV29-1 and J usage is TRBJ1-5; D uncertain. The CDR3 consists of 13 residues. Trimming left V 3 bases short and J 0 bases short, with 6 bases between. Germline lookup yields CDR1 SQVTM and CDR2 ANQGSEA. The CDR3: CSVEEGSNQPQHF. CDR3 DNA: TGCAGCGTTGAGGAGGGTAGCAATCAGCCCCAGCATTTT.

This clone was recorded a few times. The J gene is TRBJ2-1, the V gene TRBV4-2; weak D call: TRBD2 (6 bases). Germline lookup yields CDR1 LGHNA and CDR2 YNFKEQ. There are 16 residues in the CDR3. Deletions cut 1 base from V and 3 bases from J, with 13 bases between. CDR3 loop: CASSQVGGFNYNEQFF. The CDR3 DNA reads TGTGCCAGCAGCCAAGTTGGGGGGTTCAACTACAATGAGCAGTTCTTC.

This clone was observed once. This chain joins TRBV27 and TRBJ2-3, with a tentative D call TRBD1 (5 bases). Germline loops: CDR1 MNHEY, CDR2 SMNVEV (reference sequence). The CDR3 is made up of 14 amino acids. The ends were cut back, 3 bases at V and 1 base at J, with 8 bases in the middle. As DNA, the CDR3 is TGTGCCAGCAGTTTGCGGACACGCACAGATACGCAGTATTTT. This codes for CASSLRTRTDTQYF.

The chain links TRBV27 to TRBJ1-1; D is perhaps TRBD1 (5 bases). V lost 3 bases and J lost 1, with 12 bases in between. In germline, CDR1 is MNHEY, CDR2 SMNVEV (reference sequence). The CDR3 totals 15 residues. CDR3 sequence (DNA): TGTGCCAGCAGTTTTGTTGACAGTCCGAACACTGAAGCTTTCTTT. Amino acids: CASSFVDSPNTEAFF.

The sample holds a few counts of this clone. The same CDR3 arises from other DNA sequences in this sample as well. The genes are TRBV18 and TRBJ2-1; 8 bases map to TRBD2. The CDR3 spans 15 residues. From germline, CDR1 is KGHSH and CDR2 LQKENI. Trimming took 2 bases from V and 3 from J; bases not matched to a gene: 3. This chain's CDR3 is CASSPGTSGYNEQFF. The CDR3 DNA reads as TGTGCCAGCTCACCAGGAACTAGCGGCTACAATGAGCAGTTCTTC.

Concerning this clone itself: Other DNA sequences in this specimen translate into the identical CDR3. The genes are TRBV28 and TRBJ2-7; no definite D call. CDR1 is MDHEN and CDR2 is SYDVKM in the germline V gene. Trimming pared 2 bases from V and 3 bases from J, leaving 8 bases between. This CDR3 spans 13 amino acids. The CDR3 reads CASSLSGLYEQYF. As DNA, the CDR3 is TGTGCCAGCAGTTTAAGTGGCCTCTACGAGCAGTACTTC.

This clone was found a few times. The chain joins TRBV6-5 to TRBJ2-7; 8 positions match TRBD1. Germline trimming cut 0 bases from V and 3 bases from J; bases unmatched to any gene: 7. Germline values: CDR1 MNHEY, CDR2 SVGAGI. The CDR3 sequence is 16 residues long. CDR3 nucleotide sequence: TGTGCCAGCAGTTACTCGAGGACAGGGTCATTCTACGAGCAGTACTTC. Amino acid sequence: CASSYSRTGSFYEQYF.

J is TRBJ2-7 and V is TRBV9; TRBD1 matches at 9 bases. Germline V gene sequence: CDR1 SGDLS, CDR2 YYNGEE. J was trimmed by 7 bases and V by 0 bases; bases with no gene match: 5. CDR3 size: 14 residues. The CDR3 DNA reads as TGTGCCAGCAGCGTAGGGGACAGGGTAGGAGAGCAGTACTTC. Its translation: CASSVGDRVGEQYF.